The 10 T cell receptor beta chains listed next were all sequenced from one sample in a study of T-cell reconstitution after alpha-beta-depleted transplantation in children. Unique molecular identifiers featured in how the TCRbeta library was prepared. TCRdb reprocessed the PCR reads with MiXCR, giving one entry per CDR3 protein. The data show about 1,000,000 distinct CDR3 sequences, roughly 29% seen once. The sample here was PBMCs, mostly from graft donor cells, taken 360 days after TCRalphabeta/CD19-depleted stem cell transplant. Every receptor here comes from a boy less than two years old who had a stem cell transplant for SCID, so the T cells may come from the graft donor.

In this sample, this clonotype turned up many times. The V and J genes are TRBV4-1 and TRBJ2-7, with 9 bases matching TRBD1. This CDR3 has 14 amino acids. V shed 1 base, J shed 4 bases, and the junction held 2 bases outside the gene matches. Germline CDR1 reads MGHRA; CDR2 reads YSYEKL. The CDR3 sequence is CASSQVTGGYEQYF. As DNA, the CDR3 is TGCGCCAGCAGCCAAGTGACAGGGGGGTACGAGCAGTACTTC.

The chain recombines TRBV20-1 with TRBJ2-5, with D unresolved. The CDR3 is made up of 11 amino acids. Trimming pared 5 bases from V and 1 base from J, leaving 5 bases between. Germline values: CDR1 DFQATT, CDR2 SNEGSKA (reference sequence). The CDR3 is CSAHGQETQYF. As DNA, the CDR3 is TGCAGTGCTCATGGCCAAGAGACCCAGTACTTC.

The V and J genes are TRBV7-9 and TRBJ2-4, with D perhaps matching TRBD1 or TRBD2 (5 bases each). V shed 2 bases and J shed 3 bases, with 14 bases lying between them. Germline lookup yields CDR1 SEHNR and CDR2 FQNEAQ (reference sequence). The CDR3 covers 16 residues. CDR3: CASSLMGVLGKNIQYF. CDR3 DNA sequence: TGTGCCAGCAGCTTAATGGGGGTTCTTGGCAAAAACATTCAGTACTTC.

The J gene is TRBJ2-7, the V gene TRBV12-3 or TRBV12-4, with 10 bases identical to TRBD1. This CDR3 has 16 residues. The ends lost 4 bases at V and 2 bases at J; junction bases unmatched: 8. The CDR3: CASSSQVGTGAYEQYF. CDR3 DNA sequence: TGTGCCAGCAGTTCACAGGTGGGGACAGGGGCCTACGAGCAGTACTTC.

This chain connects TRBV6-2 or TRBV6-3 to TRBJ1-5; weak D call: TRBD1 (6 bases). CDR3 length equals 16 residues. Germline CDR1 MNHEY, CDR2 SVGEGT. V lost 6 bases to trimming and J lost 4 bases, with 19 bases between them. The CDR3 nucleotides read TGTGCCAGCAGATTCGCCGGGGGGCGTGGGAATCAGCCCCAGCATTTT. It is translated as CASRFAGGRGNQPQHF.

This clonotype showed up just a few times. The chain carries TRBV7-6 and TRBJ2-3; 8 nucleotides agree with TRBD2. V lost 5 bases, J lost 2 bases, and 6 bases stayed unmatched. This CDR3 comprises 15 residues. The germline V gene has CDR1 SGHVS and CDR2 FNYEAQ. The CDR3 protein is CASSLSGDPTDTQYF. In nucleotides, the CDR3 is TGTGCCAGCAGCCTTAGCGGGGACCCCACAGATACGCAGTATTTT.

V gene TRBV6-1 combines with J gene TRBJ2-2; the D gene is possibly TRBD2 (5 bases). Germline lookup yields CDR1 MNHNS and CDR2 SASEGT. V lost 4 bases and J 0 bases, leaving 9 bases between the germline ends. The CDR3 length is 15 residues. As DNA, the CDR3 is TGTGCCAGCAGTGTCACAGCGGCGAACACCGGGGAGCTGTTTTTT. It translates to CASSVTAANTGELFF.

A few counts support this clonotype. The V and J genes are TRBV10-3 and TRBJ2-7; D is possibly TRBD1 or TRBD2 (5 bases each). This CDR3 is built from 14 residues. Germline CDR1 ENHRY, CDR2 SYGVKD. V was trimmed by 6 bases and J by 5 bases, leaving 17 bases between them. The DNA of the CDR3 is TGTGCCATCAGCTGGGACGCGGTAAAGGACGAGCAGTACTTC. It codes for CAISWDAVKDEQYF.

This clonotype came up a few times. This chain links TRBV12-3 or TRBV12-4 with TRBJ1-5, with 7 bases matching TRBD1. This CDR3 is 16 amino acids long. V trimming: 5 bases; J trimming: 3 bases; junction bases outside the gene matches: 10. The CDR3 spells CASSPRQGASNQPQHF. In nucleotides, the CDR3 is TGTGCCAGCAGTCCAAGACAGGGCGCCTCCAATCAGCCCCAGCATTTT.

This clonotype showed up just a few times. The rearrangement uses TRBV10-3 and TRBJ2-7, with D possibly matching TRBD1 (6 bases). Trimming pared 3 bases from V and 2 bases from J, leaving 14 bases between. Germline assignment: CDR1 ENHRY and CDR2 SYGVKD. There are 15 residues in the CDR3. The CDR3 protein is CAISDLKTGTYEQYF. The CDR3 nucleotides read TGTGCCATCAGTGACCTTAAGACAGGAACCTACGAGCAGTACTTC.